Listed below are T cell receptor beta chains from one sample, sequenced in a study of regulatory T cells in long-lasting Graves disease. Each CDR3 protein gets one entry after TCRdb re-called the multiplex PCR reads with MiXCR. The sample carries 400,000 to 500,000 distinct CDR3 sequences, about 15% recorded once. These sequences were also reported in another study, on T cells in Graves' hyperthyroidism and ophthalmopathy.

Sequencing used peripheral blood mononuclear cells (PBMCs), obtained at new diagnosis, from a patient treated with antithyroid drugs. These receptors were obtained from a middle-aged woman with Graves disease. CDR3s include the opening cysteine and the closing phenylalanine or tryptophan. Fields, in order: J gene, V gene, CDR3 protein.

TRBJ2-1 | TRBV7-9 | CASSPRTISYNEQFF
TRBJ1-1 | TRBV20-1 | CSAAPPGLTEAFF
TRBJ1-1 | TRBV7-2 | CASSNTGGYPEAFF
TRBJ2-3 | TRBV5-5 | CASSTGTIGDTQYF
TRBJ2-3 | TRBV27 | CASSWAAGSTDTQYF
TRBJ2-3 | TRBV7-3 | CASRLRGGADTQYF
TRBJ2-5 | TRBV10-3 | CATGTGLQETQYF
TRBJ2-1 | TRBV11-3 | CASSPGLLKDNEQFF
TRBJ2-1 | TRBV12-3/TRBV12-4 | CASSSTGARGSNNEQLF
TRBJ2-1 | TRBV2 | CASSKASGAYNEQFF
TRBJ2-3 | TRBV12-3/TRBV12-4 | CASSFAGGEGDTQYF
TRBJ2-2 | TRBV11-3 | CASSLGSSFGELFF
TRBJ2-1 | TRBV7-9 | CATGEGVTYNEQFF
TRBJ1-1 | TRBV25-1 | CATMGRTNTEAFF